This record concerns one TCR beta chain sequence. The data originate from a study of cytomegalovirus exposure and HLA in healthy donors. The CDR3 is made up of 14 amino acids. The J segment lost 6 bases and the V segment lost 2 bases, leaving 6 bases of the junction unmatched. Germline V gives CDR1 MGHDK, CDR2 SYGVNS. Generated by immunoSEQ multiplex PCR, the TCRdb table keeps only in-frame clones and is missing some. This repertoire shows hundreds of thousands of clones, over 80% found once; its top ten account for around 5.6%. V gene TRBV25-1 combines with J gene TRBJ2-7, with 8 bases aligning to TRBD2. Sequencing was performed on PBMCs. This TCR came from a woman aged 18-29 years in good health and CMV-seronegative. Here the CDR3 reads CASSETGTRGEQYF. CDR3 coding DNA: TGTGCCAGCAGTGAAACCGGGACTAGAGGCGAGCAGTACTTC.